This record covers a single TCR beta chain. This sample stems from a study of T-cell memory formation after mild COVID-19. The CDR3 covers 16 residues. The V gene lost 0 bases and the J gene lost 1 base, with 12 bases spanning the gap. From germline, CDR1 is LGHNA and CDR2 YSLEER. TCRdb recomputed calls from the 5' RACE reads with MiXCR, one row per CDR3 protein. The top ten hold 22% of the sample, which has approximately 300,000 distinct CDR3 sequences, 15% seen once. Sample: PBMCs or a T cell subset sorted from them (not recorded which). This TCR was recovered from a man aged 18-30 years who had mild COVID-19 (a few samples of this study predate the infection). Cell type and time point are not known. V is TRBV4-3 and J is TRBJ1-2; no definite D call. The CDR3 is CASSQDMAALNYGYTF. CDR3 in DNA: TGCGCCAGCAGCCAAGATATGGCAGCCCTTAACTATGGCTACACCTTC.